Listed here are 20 T cell receptor beta chains from one sample, sequenced in a study of cytomegalovirus exposure and HLA in healthy donors. Measured with immunoSEQ multiplex PCR; TCRdb has only the in-frame clones, and not every one. The table has approximately 300,000 clones, 70% to 90% seen once. The sequenced sample consisted of PBMCs. The source of these receptors is a woman younger than 30 in good health and CMV-seronegative.

The chain joins TRBV6-5 to TRBJ2-1; D is perhaps TRBD2 (5 bases). CDR1 and CDR2 (germline): MNHEY, SVGAGI. This CDR3 has 13 residues. Trimming took 4 bases from V and 6 from J, leaving 10 bases between them. The CDR3 DNA follows: TGTGCCAGCAGTTCACTAGTGGGCAATGAGCAGTTCTTC. It yields the protein CASSSLVGNEQFF.

This chain connects TRBV7-2 to TRBJ2-1; D is uncertain. The germline V gene encodes CDR1 SGHTA and CDR2 FQGNSA. The CDR3 consists of 12 residues. V lost 4 bases, J lost 9 bases, and 10 bases lay in between. The CDR3: CASSSDTAEQFF. The CDR3 nucleotides are TGTGCCAGCAGCTCAGATACAGCTGAGCAGTTCTTC.

The CDR3 DNA reads TGTGCCAGCAGCCCGGACTACCGGGGTCTTACTGGGAAACTGTTTTTT. It translates to CASSPDYRGLTGKLFF. The rearrangement joins TRBV7-8 to TRBJ1-4, with D unclear. The CDR3 extends over 16 amino acids. V was clipped by 5 bases and J by 11 bases, with 24 bases between them. Germline CDR1 and CDR2: SGHVS and FQNEAQ.

The chain carries TRBV2 and TRBJ2-5, with TRBD2 matching over 8 bases. Trimming took 7 bases from V and 5 from J; bases not matched to a gene: 12. Germline V CDR1 and CDR2: SNHLY, FYNNEI. This CDR3 contains 15 residues. The CDR3 region is CASTKGLPGGETQYF. In nucleotides, the CDR3 is TGTGCCAGCACCAAGGGACTGCCGGGGGGGGAGACCCAGTACTTC.

This chain uses TRBV18 with TRBJ2-7, with a weak D call TRBD1 (5 bases). V was cut by 2 bases and J by 6 bases, with 11 bases left in between. The length of the CDR3 is 13 residues. CDR1 is KGHSH and CDR2 is LQKENI in the germline V gene. CDR3 residues: CASSPGAGGEQYF. In nucleotides, the CDR3 is TGTGCCAGCTCACCAGGGGCCGGCGGCGAGCAGTACTTC.

The V call is TRBV6-5, the J call TRBJ1-4; D ambiguous. The CDR3 extends over 14 amino acids. Between the trimmed V and J ends, which lost 7 bases and 0 bases, there was a span of 9 bases. Germline V gene data show CDR1 as MNHEY and CDR2 as SVGAGI. This CDR3 reads CASKFGATNEKLFF. In DNA form, the CDR3 reads TGTGCCAGCAAGTTCGGTGCAACTAATGAAAAACTGTTTTTT.

The rearrangement uses TRBV2 and TRBJ1-1; 9 nucleotides line up with TRBD1. The CDR3 is made up of 14 amino acids. Losses at the gene ends were 7 bases for V and 4 bases for J; bases not matched to a gene: 7. Germline V gene data show CDR1 as SNHLY and CDR2 as FYNNEI. CDR3 coding DNA: TGTGCCAGCAATTGGGGACAGGGCGGCACTGAAGCTTTCTTT. This codes for CASNWGQGGTEAFF.

The V and J genes are TRBV5-1 and TRBJ2-1, with 10 positions matching TRBD2. This CDR3 has 15 amino acids. V shed 2 bases, J shed 8 bases, and the junction held 7 bases outside the gene matches. Germline CDR1 reads SGHRS; CDR2 reads YFSETQ. This chain's CDR3 is CASSFLAGVVDEQFF. The CDR3 DNA reads TGCGCCAGCAGCTTCCTAGCGGGAGTCGTCGATGAGCAGTTCTTC. Supplemented by reference TRBV5-1 and TRBJ2-1, the full variable domain reads KAGVTQTPRYLIKTRGQQVTLSCSPISGHRSVSWYQQTPGQGLQFLFEYFSETQRNKGNFPGRFSGRQFSNSRSEMNVSTLELGDSALYLCASSFLAGVVDEQFFGPGTRLTVL.

The genes are TRBV6-5 and TRBJ1-1; a weak D match, TRBD1 (6 bases). The germline V gene has CDR1 MNHEY and CDR2 SVGAGI. Trimming removed 6 bases from V and 4 bases from J, with 15 bases in between. The CDR3 sequence is 14 residues long. CDR3: CASREQGPVTEAFF. In DNA, the CDR3 is TGTGCCAGCAGAGAGCAGGGGCCGGTCACTGAAGCTTTCTTT.

This chain uses TRBV6-6 with TRBJ1-5; TRBD1 is a possible D gene (6 bases). The CDR3 totals 16 residues. CDR1 MNHNY and CDR2 SVGAGI come from the germline V gene (reference sequence). V lost 3 bases to trimming and J lost 0 bases, with 12 bases between them. The CDR3 DNA follows: TGTGCCAGCAGTTATCCCCGGGACATTAGCAATCAGCCCCAGCATTTT. Residues: CASSYPRDISNQPQHF.

The chain links TRBV6-6 to TRBJ2-3, with TRBD1 identical over 7 bases. V lost 4 bases, J lost 8 bases, and 9 bases stayed unmatched. Per germline, CDR1 MNHNY and CDR2 SVGAGI (reference sequence). This CDR3 contains 14 residues. The chain's CDR3 is CASSSPQGPGTQYF. CDR3 coding DNA: TGTGCCAGCAGTTCACCACAGGGGCCGGGTACGCAGTATTTT.

This sequence joins TRBV27 and TRBJ2-2; TRBD2 is a possible D gene (5 bases). This CDR3 spans 13 amino acids. Trimming pared 5 bases from V and 6 bases from J, leaving 10 bases between. Looked up from germline, CDR1 is MNHEY and CDR2 is SMNVEV (reference sequence). The CDR3 nucleotides are TGTGCCAGCAGTCCGAGGACTCCCGGGGAGCTGTTTTTT. Amino acids: CASSPRTPGELFF.

V usage is TRBV5-1 and J usage is TRBJ2-5; 11 bases fit TRBD1. V trimming: 0 bases; J trimming: 2 bases; junction bases outside the gene matches: 3. The germline V gene encodes CDR1 SGHRS and CDR2 YFSETQ. The CDR3 is 16 amino acids. The CDR3 here is CASSLGTGGPQETQYF. In DNA, the CDR3 is TGCGCCAGCAGCTTGGGGACAGGGGGCCCACAAGAGACCCAGTACTTC.

V gene TRBV7-9 combines with J gene TRBJ2-7, with 8 positions matching TRBD1. V trimming: 3 bases; J trimming: 2 bases; junction bases outside the gene matches: 6. The CDR3 runs 15 residues. Germline V gene sequence: CDR1 SEHNR, CDR2 FQNEAQ (reference sequence). The CDR3 loop is CASSFGQGDTYEQYF. The CDR3 bases are TGTGCCAGCAGCTTCGGACAGGGCGACACCTACGAGCAGTACTTC.

The V call is TRBV6-1, the J call TRBJ2-7; D remains unclear. Germline loops: CDR1 MNHNS, CDR2 SASEGT. This CDR3 is 11 amino acids long. V lost 6 bases to trimming and J lost 0 bases, with 3 bases between them. CDR3 in DNA: TGTGCCAGCAGGGCCTCCTACGAGCAGTACTTC. Translating gives CASRASYEQYF.

The chain links TRBV5-4 to TRBJ2-7; 8 nucleotides align to TRBD2. This CDR3 has 15 amino acids. Germline CDR1 reads SGHNT; CDR2 reads YYREEE (reference sequence). V lost 4 bases to trimming and J lost 7 bases; unmatched junction nucleotides: 13. The CDR3, as DNA: TGTGCCAGCAGCCCCGGACAGCGGGAGCTGGAAGAGCAGTACTTC. Translated: CASSPGQRELEEQYF. The full variable domain, its missing parts supplied by reference TRBV5-4 and TRBJ2-7, is ETGVTQSPTHLIKTRGQQVTLRCSSQSGHNTVSWYQQALGQGPQFIFQYYREEENGRGNFPPRFSGLQFPNYSSELNVNALELDDSALYLCASSPGQRELEEQYFGPGTRLTVT.

The chain carries TRBV6-5 and TRBJ2-6, with 8 bases aligning to TRBD2. The J segment lost 9 bases and the V segment lost 2 bases, leaving 9 bases of the junction unmatched. Germline CDR1 MNHEY, CDR2 SVGAGI. The CDR3 is 16 residues long. This chain's CDR3 is CASSYAGGGEGNVLTF. The DNA for the CDR3 is TGTGCCAGCAGTTACGCGGGGGGAGGGGAGGGCAACGTCCTGACTTTC.

This chain joins TRBV10-1 and TRBJ1-5; 9 bases align to TRBD1. This CDR3 comprises 14 residues. V was clipped by 11 bases and J by 7 bases; unmatched bases: 12. Germline V gene sequence: CDR1 WNHNN, CDR2 SYGVQD (reference sequence). The DNA for the CDR3 is TGCGCCGGGGAAAGGGGACAGGGCTGGCAGCCCCAGCATTTT. It translates to CAGERGQGWQPQHF.

The V call is TRBV11-3, the J call TRBJ2-3; a possible D gene is TRBD2 (5 bases). V was pared by 1 base and J by 2 bases, with 13 bases between. Germline V gene lookup returns CDR1 SGHNT and CDR2 YENEEA. CDR3 length: 16 residues. This chain's CDR3 is CASSLGGVWDTDTQYF. CDR3 DNA: TGTGCCAGCAGCTTAGGGGGAGTATGGGACACAGATACGCAGTATTTT.

J is TRBJ2-5 and V is TRBV7-8; TRBD1 agrees at 9 bases. Trimming at V came to 7 bases and at J to 5 bases, leaving 8 bases not matched to a gene. CDR1 and CDR2 (germline): SGHVS, FQNEAQ. The CDR3 totals 14 residues. The CDR3 is CASNTGGFRETQYF. Here the CDR3 DNA reads TGTGCCAGCAACACAGGGGGCTTTAGGGAGACCCAGTACTTC.